The following is a TCR beta chain sequence with its context. Using immunoSEQ multiplex PCR, the repertoire was profiled, and TCRdb retains in-frame clones only, with some absent. The data hold approximately 210,000 clones, with around 86% observed a single time. This record belongs to a study of blood T cell repertoires in COVID-19. The CDR3 sequence is 20 residues long. V trimming: 4 bases; J trimming: 1 base; junction bases outside the gene matches: 17. The germline gives CDR1 SGHRS, CDR2 YFSETQ. Cohorts were determined from participant-reported clinical history. Sequenced sample: PBMCs or T cells enriched from blood (not recorded which). The TCR comes from a man aged 25-45 years in a cohort exposed to, infected with or recovered from COVID-19 (not recorded which). The genes are TRBV5-1 and TRBJ2-2; 9 nucleotides match TRBD1. CDR3 sequence reads: CASSPRPTTGGTLNTGELFF. CDR3 nucleotides: TGCGCCAGCAGCCCTAGACCTACGACAGGGGGTACGTTGAACACCGGGGAGCTGTTTTTT.